The 23 T cell receptor beta chains below all came from one sample that was sequenced in a study of blood T cell repertoires in COVID-19 (dated by TCRdb to 2018 to 2020). Libraries were built with the immunoSEQ multiplex PCR assay. The table was pulled from immuneACCESS by TCRdb, which kept in-frame rearrangements only. Such tables lose some clones; where checked, under half of the loss comes from unresolved V genes, and the rest has no known cause. For this sample there are hundreds of thousands of clones; around 90% appear just once. The top ten clonotypes cover roughly 7% of the sample. The sample was peripheral blood. The receptors stem from a man in his 60s who had recovered from COVID-19.

The CDR3 DNA reads as TGTGCCAGCAGCCAACGCACAGGGTTTGGTACGCAGTATTTT. This gives the protein CASSQRTGFGTQYF. The rearrangement links TRBV11-3 to TRBJ2-3, with D possibly TRBD1 on 6 matching bases. CDR3 size: 14 residues. Trimming shortened V by 5 bases and J by 8 bases, and 17 bases separated the two germline ends. Germline assignment: CDR1 SGHNT and CDR2 YENEEA.

This sequence joins TRBV6-5 and TRBJ1-6; 8 nucleotides agree with TRBD1. This CDR3 is 13 amino acids long. V shed 6 bases and J 7 bases; nucleotides not matched to a gene: 2. Germline assignment: CDR1 MNHEY and CDR2 SVGAGI. Here the CDR3 reads CASRTGVNSPLHF. The CDR3 nucleotides read TGTGCCAGCAGGACAGGGGTGAATTCACCCCTCCACTTT.

The chain is built from TRBV18 and TRBJ2-7; 7 nucleotides line up with TRBD1. Per the germline V gene, CDR1 is KGHSH and CDR2 is LQKENI. CDR3 length: 13 residues. J gave up 7 bases and V 3 bases, and 6 bases lay outside the gene matches. The CDR3, as DNA: TGTGCCAGCTCACCCCTCGACAGGGCTGAGCAGTACTTC. Translated: CASSPLDRAEQYF.

The V call is TRBV5-1, the J call TRBJ2-1; 7 positions agree with TRBD2. V lost 4 bases and J lost 0; bases outside the gene matches: 4. CDR3 length: 15 residues. The germline CDR1 and CDR2 sequences are SGHRS and YFSETQ. CDR3 bases: TGCGCCAGCAGCCGGGGGGTCGCCTCCTACAATGAGCAGTTCTTC. Its protein product is CASSRGVASYNEQFF.

The chain carries TRBV10-3 and TRBJ2-2, with TRBD1 matching over 11 bases. V was pared by 10 bases and J by 5 bases, with 6 bases of the junction left unmatched. The CDR3 runs 14 residues. The germline V gene has CDR1 ENHRY and CDR2 SYGVKD. The CDR3 sequence is CATSGTGGTGELFF. The DNA of the CDR3 is TGTGCCACCTCTGGGACAGGGGGAACCGGGGAGCTGTTTTTT.

This clone was observed once. The gene calls are TRBV3-1 (or the pseudogene TRBV3-2) and TRBJ2-3; D gene uncertain. Trimming left V 1 base short and J 6 bases short, with 17 bases between. The CDR3 is 16 amino acids. CDR1 and CDR2 from the germline V gene are LGHDT and YNNKEL (reference sequence). The CDR3 here is CASSQVILQARDTQYF. The CDR3 DNA is TGTGCCAGCAGCCAAGTAATTCTGCAGGCTCGCGATACGCAGTATTTT.

The chain employs TRBV5-1 and TRBJ2-3, with 10 nucleotides matching TRBD2. Trimming at V came to 6 bases and at J to 0 bases, leaving 10 bases not matched to a gene. The CDR3 has 17 residues. CDR1 and CDR2 (germline): SGHRS, YFSETQ. The CDR3 DNA sequence: TGCGCCAGCAACCTACTAGCGGGGCTACCCAGCACAGATACGCAGTATTTT. This sequence encodes CASNLLAGLPSTDTQYF. The complete variable domain, with remaining parts taken from reference TRBV5-1 and TRBJ2-3, reads KAGVTQTPRYLIKTRGQQVTLSCSPISGHRSVSWYQQTPGQGLQFLFEYFSETQRNKGNFPGRFSGRQFSNSRSEMNVSTLELGDSALYLCASNLLAGLPSTDTQYFGPGTRLTVL.

CDR3 residues: CASSLRDMNTEAFF. As DNA, the CDR3 is TGTGCCAGCAGTTTAAGGGACATGAACACTGAAGCTTTCTTT. The rearrangement uses TRBV27 and TRBJ1-1; maybe TRBD1 (6 bases). The CDR3 sequence is 14 residues long. Between the trimmed V and J ends, which lost 2 bases and 0 bases, there was a span of 7 bases. Per germline, CDR1 MNHEY and CDR2 SMNVEV (reference sequence).

In its sample, this clone was seen once. V and J are TRBV21-1 and TRBJ1-6. TRBV21-1 is designated a pseudogene. This CDR3 is built from 17 residues. This CDR3 reads CASSKGSGLQDNSPLHF. The DNA for the CDR3 is TGTGCCAGCAGCAAAGGTAGCGGGCTTCAGGATAATTCACCCCTCCACTTT.

Here the CDR3 reads CASSERGVGQVRGLYEQYV. The DNA for the CDR3 is TGTGCCAGCAGTGAAAGGGGTGTAGGACAGGTGAGGGGTTTATACGAGCAGTACGTC. The V and J genes are TRBV6-1 and TRBJ2-7; 7 positions agree with TRBD1. CDR3 length: 19 amino acids. The germline V gene has CDR1 MNHNS and CDR2 SASEGT. V lost 2 bases and J lost 4; bases outside the gene matches: 20.

The chain has TRBV6-6 and TRBJ1-1; a possible D gene is TRBD1 (5 bases). Germline CDR1 and CDR2: MNHNY and SVGAGI (reference sequence). The V and J ends lost 8 bases and 5 bases respectively, with 12 bases between them. This CDR3 spans 12 amino acids. CDR3 loop: CASVRARTEAFF. In DNA, the CDR3 is TGTGCCAGCGTCAGGGCTAGGACTGAAGCTTTCTTT.

This chain links TRBV2 with TRBJ2-5; perhaps TRBD1 as D (5 bases). Germline V lookup: CDR1 SNHLY, CDR2 FYNNEI. The CDR3 covers 16 residues. V lost 2 bases and J 3 bases, leaving 16 bases between the germline ends. Here the CDR3 DNA reads TGTGCCAGCAGTGAACGGCTGGGGCTAAATAAAGAGACCCAGTACTTC. Amino acids: CASSERLGLNKETQYF.

This chain joins TRBV9 and TRBJ1-3, with TRBD1 identical over 10 bases. Germline values: CDR1 SGDLS, CDR2 YYNGEE. The CDR3 runs 14 residues. The ends lost 4 bases at V and 6 bases at J; junction bases unmatched: 4. The CDR3 DNA is TGTGCCAGCAGCTTAGGGACAGGGGCAAACACCATATATTTT. Translated: CASSLGTGANTIYF.

This clone appeared once. This chain links TRBV5-1 with TRBJ2-3; 15 nucleotides align to TRBD2. V trimming: 6 bases; J trimming: 0 bases; junction bases outside the gene matches: 8. Per germline, CDR1 SGHRS and CDR2 YFSETQ. The CDR3 extends over 18 amino acids. CDR3 in DNA: TGCGCCAGCAAAGACGGGACTAGCGGGGGGAGGAGCACAGATACGCAGTATTTT. The encoded protein is CASKDGTSGGRSTDTQYF. Based on the CDR3 plus reference TRBV5-1 and TRBJ2-3, the full variable domain is KAGVTQTPRYLIKTRGQQVTLSCSPISGHRSVSWYQQTPGQGLQFLFEYFSETQRNKGNFPGRFSGRQFSNSRSEMNVSTLELGDSALYLCASKDGTSGGRSTDTQYFGPGTRLTVL.

V is TRBV11-3 and J is TRBJ2-5; 12 nucleotides agree with TRBD2. The CDR3 covers 15 residues. The junction had 2 bases not matched to a gene; V was cut back by 1 base and J by 5 bases. The germline V gene encodes CDR1 SGHNT and CDR2 YENEEA. DNA of the CDR3: TGTGCCAGCAGCTTAGGGGGACTAGCGGGCGAGACCCAGTACTTC. It translates to CASSLGGLAGETQYF.

V is TRBV6-5 and J is TRBJ1-1, with 8 nucleotides matching TRBD1. The CDR3 totals 13 residues. Germline V CDR1 and CDR2: MNHEY, SVGAGI. Trimming took 5 bases from V and 5 from J; bases not matched to a gene: 4. The CDR3 DNA reads TGTGCCAGCAGTCCTACAGGGGGGACTGAAGCTTTCTTT. Translating it yields CASSPTGGTEAFF.

CDR3 loop: CASAFNMNTEAFF. The CDR3 nucleotides read TGTGCCAGCGCTTTCAACATGAACACTGAAGCTTTCTTT. The rearrangement links TRBV19 to TRBJ1-1; D call uncertain. Trimming took off 9 bases at V and 0 bases at J, with 11 bases between the two ends. Per the germline V gene, CDR1 is LNHDA and CDR2 is SQIVND (reference sequence). CDR3 size: 13 residues.

The chain is built from TRBV4-1 and TRBJ2-6; 9 bases fit TRBD1. This CDR3 is 19 amino acids long. Germline CDR1 reads MGHRA; CDR2 reads YSYEKL. Trimming at V came to 0 bases and at J to 2 bases, leaving 8 bases not matched to a gene. As DNA, the CDR3 is TGCGCCAGCAGCCAAGACCCCGGGACAGGGTTTGCTGGGGCCAACGTCCTGACTTTC. Its translation: CASSQDPGTGFAGANVLTF.

CDR3 bases: TGTGCCAGCAGCGGGACGCACAGGGGCGACTATGGCTACACCTTC. Amino acid sequence: CASSGTHRGDYGYTF. V and J are TRBV9 and TRBJ1-2, with TRBD1 identical over 7 bases. The CDR3 spans 15 residues. The V segment lost 3 bases and the J segment 3 bases; nucleotides outside the gene matches: 8. Per the germline V gene, CDR1 is SGDLS and CDR2 is YYNGEE.

This clone has a handful of counts. The chain uses TRBV6-6 and TRBJ1-5; 10 bases are shared with TRBD1. In germline, CDR1 is MNHNY, CDR2 SVGAGI (reference sequence). J was trimmed by 1 base and V by 5 bases; bases with no gene match: 8. CDR3 size: 17 residues. The CDR3 DNA reads as TGTGCCAGCAGTCCCCAAGACAGGGGGCTGAGCAATCAGCCCCAGCATTTT. It specifies CASSPQDRGLSNQPQHF.

The chain employs TRBV7-8 and TRBJ1-1; tentative D call: TRBD1 (5 bases). CDR3 length: 13 amino acids. CDR1 is SGHVS, CDR2 FQNEAQ, per germline. Trimming pared 5 bases from V and 3 bases from J, leaving 10 bases between. The CDR3 nucleotides read TGTGCCAGCAGCCAAGGGGTTGACACTGAAGCTTTCTTT. Encoded protein: CASSQGVDTEAFF. Full variable domain (rest looked up from reference TRBV7-8 and TRBJ1-1): GAGVSQSPRYKVAKRGQDVALRCDPISGHVSLFWYQQALGQGPEFLTYFQNEAQLDKSGLPSDRFFAERPEGSVSTLKIQRTQQEDSAVYLCASSQGVDTEAFFGQGTRLTVV.

This clone was counted between two and nine times. This chain connects TRBV5-6 to TRBJ1-2; 7 bases are a match to TRBD1. Germline CDR1 is SGHDT and CDR2 is YYEEEE. V dropped 5 bases and J dropped 1; count of bases not matched to a gene: 8. This CDR3 comprises 15 residues. CDR3 bases: TGTGCCAGCAGGCGGCAGGGGGGAGTTAACTATGGCTACACCTTC. Translation gives CASRRQGGVNYGYTF.

The V and J genes are TRBV23-1 and TRBJ1-1; weak D call: TRBD1 (6 bases). TRBV23-1 is known as an ORF, though its function is uncertain. V was shortened by 2 bases and J by 3 bases, with 19 bases between the two germline ends. The CDR3 is made up of 17 amino acids. The DNA of the CDR3 is TGCGCCAGCAGTCAACCCCCTAGTGGGGGCGATTACACTGAAGCTTTCTTT. Its translation is CASSQPPSGGDYTEAFF.